These 9 T cell receptor beta chains share one sample of origin, sequenced in a study of blood T cell repertoires in COVID-19. Generated by immunoSEQ multiplex PCR, the TCRdb table keeps only in-frame clones and is missing some. Here the sample spans about 45,000 clones, nearly 80% being singletons. Sample: peripheral blood. The receptor source for this set is a man aged 70-80 years with acute or convalescent COVID-19.

V and J are TRBV18 and TRBJ2-3; 14 positions match TRBD2. The V gene end was trimmed by 2 bases and the J gene end by 0 bases; junction bases not matched to a gene: 10. Looked up from germline, CDR1 is KGHSH and CDR2 is LQKENI. This CDR3 contains 20 residues. CDR3 in DNA: TGTGCCAGCTCACCAGGACTATTGGGACTAGCGGGGGAGAGCACAGATACGCAGTATTTT. Protein sequence: CASSPGLLGLAGESTDTQYF.

J is TRBJ2-3 and V is TRBV19; tentatively, D is TRBD2 (5 bases). Trimming left V 4 bases short and J 6 bases short, with 20 bases between. CDR1 LNHDA and CDR2 SQIVND come from the germline V gene (reference sequence). The CDR3 length is 16 residues. DNA for the CDR3: TGTGCCAGTAGTACTCGGGGAGTAACTGGGTCGGATACGCAGTATTTT. Protein: CASSTRGVTGSDTQYF.

This chain connects TRBV7-2 to TRBJ1-5; TRBD1 is a possible D gene (5 bases). In germline, CDR1 is SGHTA, CDR2 FQGNSA. The CDR3 covers 15 residues. The germline V and J ends were trimmed by 0 bases and 5 bases, with 11 bases remaining between them. As DNA, the CDR3 is TGTGCCAGCAGCTTAGCCCGCAGGGAGGATCAGCCCCAGCATTTT. Protein product: CASSLARREDQPQHF.

This chain joins TRBV3-1 (or the pseudogene TRBV3-2) and TRBJ1-2; TRBD1 matches at 10 bases. Germline values: CDR1 LGHDT, CDR2 YNNKEL (reference sequence). J lost 5 bases, V lost 1 base, and 7 bases had no gene match. This CDR3 comprises 16 residues. CDR3 protein: CASSQGRTGGRYGYTF. The CDR3 coding sequence is TGTGCCAGCAGCCAAGGACGGACAGGGGGGAGGTATGGCTACACCTTC.

The chain is built from TRBV18 and TRBJ1-2; 9 bases agree with TRBD1. The CDR3 extends over 15 amino acids. After removal of 1 base from V and 8 bases from J, the junction contained 8 bases not matched to a gene. Germline V gene sequence: CDR1 KGHSH, CDR2 LQKENI. CDR3 protein: CASSPRTGGAEGYTF. The DNA of the CDR3 is TGTGCCAGCTCACCACGTACAGGGGGCGCGGAGGGCTACACCTTC.

This clone occurred a few times. This rearrangement joins TRBV28 to TRBJ2-7; a weak D match, TRBD1 (6 bases). The germline gives CDR1 MDHEN, CDR2 SYDVKM. The CDR3 spans 19 residues. The V and J ends lost 1 base and 2 bases respectively, with 24 bases between them. The CDR3 sequence is CASSLFAGALTLRTYEQYF. CDR3 coding DNA: TGTGCCAGCAGTTTATTCGCAGGGGCGCTAACGCTAAGAACCTACGAGCAGTACTTC.

The rearrangement uses TRBV7-2 and TRBJ2-7; 9 bases match TRBD1. The trim removed 4 bases at V and 3 bases at J, leaving 7 bases unmatched. Germline V gene sequence: CDR1 SGHTA, CDR2 FQGNSA. This CDR3 is 15 amino acids long. The CDR3 sequence: CASSSTGGGNYEQYF. CDR3 DNA sequence: TGTGCCAGCAGCTCTACAGGGGGCGGTAACTACGAGCAGTACTTC.

The chain has TRBV2 and TRBJ1-5; D is perhaps TRBD1 (5 bases). The V gene lost 7 bases and the J gene lost 1 base, with 14 bases spanning the gap. This CDR3 spans 15 amino acids. Germline CDR1 is SNHLY and CDR2 is FYNNEI. CDR3: CASTRRGVSNQPQHF. The CDR3 bases are TGTGCCAGCACGAGAAGGGGTGTGAGCAATCAGCCCCAGCATTTT.

The chain links TRBV28 to TRBJ2-1; D may be TRBD1 (5 bases). CDR3 length: 17 amino acids. Germline assignment: CDR1 MDHEN and CDR2 SYDVKM. V lost 4 bases and J lost 0, with 16 bases in between. The CDR3 DNA reads as TGTGCCAGCAGTTCTTTGACAGCCCCTAGCTCCTACAATGAGCAGTTCTTC. Its protein product is CASSSLTAPSSYNEQFF. Supplemented by reference TRBV28 and TRBJ2-1, the full variable domain reads DVKVTQSSRYLVKRTGEKVFLECVQDMDHENMFWYRQDPGLGLRLIYFSYDVKMKEKGDIPEGYSVSREKKERFSLILESASTNQTSMYLCASSSLTAPSSYNEQFFGPGTRLTVL.